Sequencing of this T cell receptor beta chain was carried out in a study of T cell repertoires in cytomegalovirus infection. Notes on the study in general: CMV-specific HLA-C-restricted TCR beta clonotypes dominated the ex vivo response.

In this sample, this clonotype turned up a few times. Its antigen is unidentified. The V gene end was trimmed by 2 bases and the J gene end by 6 bases; junction bases not matched to a gene: 3. The germline V gene has CDR1 KGHSH and CDR2 LQKENI. CDR3 length: 15 amino acids. TCRdb processed the reads anew with MiXCR; each CDR3 protein has one entry. The table has about 230,000 distinct CDR3 sequences, approximately 7% seen once. Source material: PBMCs. This sequence originates from a human donor in good health (CMV status not recorded). Some clones in this sample may be carry-over from other donors' samples. The chain joins TRBV18 to TRBJ2-7; 14 bases are a match to TRBD2. The CDR3 is CASSPSGLAGGEQYF. The CDR3 DNA sequence: TGTGCCAGCTCACCAAGCGGACTAGCGGGGGGCGAGCAGTACTTC.